The source of this TCR beta chain is a study of spatial heterogeneity in lung cancer. In the study overall: Every unique TCR and UMI combination, on average, appeared more than ten times in raw reads.

This CDR3 is built from 16 residues. Trimming left V 4 bases short and J 2 bases short, with 15 bases between. From germline, CDR1 is SNHLY and CDR2 FYNNEI. This clonotype was counted many times. Its target is unknown. Whole-study results and caveats: Ubiquitous expanded tumor TCRs showed up in blood more at resection than follow-up.

Time point denoted: sample taken at primary tumor resection. In each case, whole RNA from tumor, nontumor lung or frozen PBMC was sequenced unsorted. TCRdb re-called the 5' RACE reads through MiXCR, storing one row per CDR3 protein. The sample lists more than 35,000 distinct CDR3 sequences, approximately 5.2% seen once, with around 30% in the top ten. Sequenced here: PBMCs, sampled at surgery. V usage is TRBV2 and J usage is TRBJ2-1, with D perhaps matching TRBD1 (6 bases). The origin of this receptor is a female donor with early-stage non-small cell lung cancer. Here the CDR3 DNA reads TGTGCCAGCAGTGCCGAGACCGGACAGCCCTACAATGAGCAGTTCTTC. This sequence encodes CASSAETGQPYNEQFF.